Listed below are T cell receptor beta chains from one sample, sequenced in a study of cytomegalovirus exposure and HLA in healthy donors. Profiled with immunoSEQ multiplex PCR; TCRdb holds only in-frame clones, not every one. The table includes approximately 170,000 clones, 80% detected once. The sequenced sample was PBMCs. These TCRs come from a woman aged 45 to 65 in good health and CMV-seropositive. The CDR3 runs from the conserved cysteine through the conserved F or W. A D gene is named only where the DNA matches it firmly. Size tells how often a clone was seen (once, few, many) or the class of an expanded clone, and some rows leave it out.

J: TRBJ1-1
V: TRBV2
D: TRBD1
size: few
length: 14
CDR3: CASRQGAMNTEAFF
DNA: TGTGCCAGCAGGCAGGGGGCAATGAACACTGAAGCTTTCTTT

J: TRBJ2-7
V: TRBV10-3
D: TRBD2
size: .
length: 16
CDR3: CAISAPGTSGSYEQYF
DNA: TGTGCCATCAGTGCACCTGGGACTAGCGGGTCCTACGAGCAGTACTTC

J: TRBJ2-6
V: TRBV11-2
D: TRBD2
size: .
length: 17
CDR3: CASSLRGTSSGANVLTF
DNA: TGTGCCAGCAGCTTAAGGGGGACTAGCTCTGGGGCCAACGTCCTGACTTTC

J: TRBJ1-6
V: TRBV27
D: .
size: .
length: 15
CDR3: CASSFRKAYNSPLHF
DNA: TGTGCCAGCAGTTTCAGGAAAGCCTATAATTCACCCCTCCACTTT

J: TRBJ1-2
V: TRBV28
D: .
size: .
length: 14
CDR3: CASSPGGEVYGYTF
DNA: TGTGCCAGCAGTCCCGGGGGGGAGGTCTATGGCTACACCTTC

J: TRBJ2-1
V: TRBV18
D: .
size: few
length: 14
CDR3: CASSPGASYNEQFF
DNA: TGTGCCAGCTCACCAGGGGCGTCCTACAATGAGCAGTTCTTC

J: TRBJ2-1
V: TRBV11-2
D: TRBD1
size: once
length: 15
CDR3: CASSPRHTGGNEQFF
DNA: TGTGCCAGCAGCCCCCGGCACACAGGGGGCAATGAGCAGTTCTTC

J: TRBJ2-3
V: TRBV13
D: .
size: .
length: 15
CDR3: CASSFAGVNTDTQYF
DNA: TGTGCCAGCAGCTTCGCAGGGGTTAACACAGATACGCAGTATTTT

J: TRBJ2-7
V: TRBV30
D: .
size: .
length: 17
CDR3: CAWRATRGPVNPFTRYF
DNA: TGTGCCTGGAGAGCCACGCGGGGGCCAGTAAACCCCTTCACTAGGTACTTC

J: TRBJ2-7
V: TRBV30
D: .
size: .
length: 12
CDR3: CAWNRGSYEQYF
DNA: TGTGCCTGGAACCGGGGCTCCTACGAGCAGTACTTC

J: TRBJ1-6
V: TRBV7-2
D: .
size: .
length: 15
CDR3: CASSTRHGGNSPLHF
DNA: TGTGCCAGCAGCACCAGACACGGTGGTAATTCACCCCTCCACTTT

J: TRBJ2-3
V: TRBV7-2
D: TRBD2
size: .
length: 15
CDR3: CASSLGLAGGDTQYF
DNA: TGTGCCAGCAGCTTGGGACTAGCGGGGGGAGATACGCAGTATTTT

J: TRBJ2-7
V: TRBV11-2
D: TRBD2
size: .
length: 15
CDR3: CASSFGTSGNYEQYF
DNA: TGTGCCAGCAGCTTTGGGACTAGCGGTAACTACGAGCAGTACTTC

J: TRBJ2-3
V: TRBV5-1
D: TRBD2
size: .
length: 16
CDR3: CASSSLAGGSTDTQYF
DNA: TGCGCCAGCAGCTCACTAGCGGGGGGCTCCACAGATACGCAGTATTTT

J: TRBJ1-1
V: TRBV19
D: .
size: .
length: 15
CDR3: CASSIDRDWNTEAFF
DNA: TGTGCCAGTAGTATAGATCGAGACTGGAACACTGAAGCTTTCTTT

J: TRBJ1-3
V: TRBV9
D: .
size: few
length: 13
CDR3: CASSTNSGNTIYF
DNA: TGTGCCAGCAGCACCAATAGTGGAAACACCATATATTTT

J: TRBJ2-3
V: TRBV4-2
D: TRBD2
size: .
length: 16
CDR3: CASSQDRGLQPDTQYF
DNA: TGTGCCAGCAGCCAAGATAGGGGACTACAGCCAGATACGCAGTATTTT

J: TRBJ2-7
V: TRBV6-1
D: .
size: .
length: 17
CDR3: CASSEFHRVTSSYEQYF
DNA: TGTGCCAGCAGTGAATTTCACCGGGTTACCTCCTCCTACGAGCAGTACTTC

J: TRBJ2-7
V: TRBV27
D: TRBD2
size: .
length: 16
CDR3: CASSPTTSGRVGEQYF
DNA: TGTGCCAGCAGTCCTACGACTAGCGGGAGGGTGGGCGAGCAGTACTTC

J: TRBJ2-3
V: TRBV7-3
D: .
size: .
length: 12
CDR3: CASSSNTDTQYF
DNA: TGTGCCAGCAGCTCTAACACAGATACGCAGTATTTT

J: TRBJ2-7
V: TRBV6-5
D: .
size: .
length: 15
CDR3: CASRPRLGPFYEQYF
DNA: TGTGCCAGCAGACCCCGACTGGGGCCTTTTTACGAGCAGTACTTC

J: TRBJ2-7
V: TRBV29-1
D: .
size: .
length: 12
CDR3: CSVEGYSYEQYF
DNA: TGCAGCGTTGAAGGTTACAGCTACGAGCAGTACTTC

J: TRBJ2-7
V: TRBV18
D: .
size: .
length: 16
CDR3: CASSRGQGGRTYEQYF
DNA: TGTGCCAGCTCACGCGGACAGGGAGGGAGGACCTACGAGCAGTACTTC

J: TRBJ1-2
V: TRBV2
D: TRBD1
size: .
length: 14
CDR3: CASSGDRGNYGYTF
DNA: TGTGCCAGCAGTGGGGACAGGGGGAACTATGGCTACACCTTC

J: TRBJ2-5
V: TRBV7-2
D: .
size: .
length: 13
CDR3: CASSFHKEETQYF
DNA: TGTGCCAGCAGCTTTCACAAAGAAGAGACCCAGTACTTC

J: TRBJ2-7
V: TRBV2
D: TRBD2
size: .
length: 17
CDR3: CASTGLARTTGLYEQYF
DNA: TGTGCCAGCACCGGACTAGCGCGGACCACTGGCCTCTACGAGCAGTACTTC

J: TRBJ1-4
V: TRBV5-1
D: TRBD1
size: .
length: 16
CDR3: CVSSSTGGLTNEKLFF
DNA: TGCGTCAGCAGCTCCACAGGGGGTTTGACTAATGAAAAACTGTTTTTT

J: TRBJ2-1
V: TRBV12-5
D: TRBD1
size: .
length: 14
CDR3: CASGYGTGSSEQFF
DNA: TGTGCTAGTGGTTACGGGACAGGGTCGTCTGAGCAGTTCTTC

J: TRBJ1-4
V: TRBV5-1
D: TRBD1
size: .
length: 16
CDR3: CASSLNGRGGDEKLFF
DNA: TGCGCCAGCAGCTTGAACGGACGAGGGGGCGATGAAAAACTGTTTTTT